These T cell receptor beta chains were read from a single sample in a study of blood T cell repertoires in COVID-19. TCRdb keeps only in-frame clones here, not all; method: immunoSEQ multiplex PCR. The data contain under 450,000 clones, about 88% of them singletons. The sample comprised PBMCs or T cells enriched from blood (not recorded which). These receptors came from a woman younger than 45 who had recovered from COVID-19. CDR3s include the opening cysteine and the closing phenylalanine or tryptophan. D genes are given only for firm matches. Clone size is shown for a subset of rows, as once, few, many or a class of expanded clone.

len	v_gene	j_gene	abundance	d_gene	CDR3aa	CDR3nt
14	TRBV5-5	TRBJ2-5	NA	NA	CASSPLGGVETQYF	TGTGCCAGCAGCCCCCTGGGGGGAGTGGAGACCCAGTACTTC
13	TRBV30	TRBJ1-6	NA	NA	CAWSVDTNSPLHF	TGTGCCTGGAGTGTCGACACGAATTCACCCCTCCACTTT
19	TRBV28	TRBJ2-3	NA	TRBD2	CASSLPGLAGALSTDTQYF	TGTGCCAGCAGTTTACCAGGACTAGCGGGAGCGCTTAGCACAGATACGCAGTATTTT
15	TRBV7-2	TRBJ2-1	few	TRBD2	CASSYGAGVNNEQFF	TGTGCCAGCAGCTATGGAGCGGGGGTAAACAATGAGCAGTTCTTC
15	TRBV6-5	TRBJ1-3	NA	TRBD1	CASRPDRVGGNTIYF	TGTGCCAGCAGGCCCGACAGGGTGGGAGGAAACACCATATATTTT
14	TRBV9	TRBJ1-2	once	NA	CASSSLRGGNGYTF	TGTGCCAGCAGCTCACTAAGGGGAGGAAATGGCTACACCTTC
13	TRBV5-1	TRBJ1-1	NA	NA	CASSFGGRTEAFF	TGCGCCAGCAGCTTTGGGGGGAGGACTGAAGCTTTCTTT
16	TRBV7-2	TRBJ2-3	few	TRBD2	CASSRRTSGLGDTQYF	TGTGCCAGCAGCAGAAGGACTAGCGGGTTAGGGGATACGCAGTATTTT
15	TRBV19	TRBJ2-1	NA	NA	CASSIMGLSYNEQFF	TGTGCCAGTAGTATTATGGGACTCTCCTACAATGAGCAGTTCTTC
14	TRBV5-4	TRBJ1-6	once	NA	CASSLDRRNSPLHF	TGTGCCAGCAGCTTGGACAGAAGAAATTCACCCCTCCACTTT
15	TRBV24-1	TRBJ2-5	NA	TRBD1	CATSEPGTEQETQYF	TGTGCCACCAGTGAACCCGGGACAGAGCAAGAGACCCAGTACTTC
17	TRBV18	TRBJ2-1	NA	NA	CASSAYRAESSYNEQFF	TGTGCCAGCTCAGCCTACAGGGCGGAGAGCTCCTACAATGAGCAGTTCTTC
14	TRBV28	TRBJ1-4	NA	NA	CASSITAEFEKLFF	TGTGCCAGCAGTATCACCGCGGAGTTTGAAAAACTGTTTTTT
17	TRBV19	TRBJ1-4	NA	TRBD1	CASSMTGTASTNEKLFF	TGTGCCAGTAGTATGACAGGGACGGCCTCAACTAATGAAAAACTGTTTTTT
19	TRBV7-8	TRBJ2-3	once	TRBD1	CASSVRKPGQGLSTDTQYF	TGTGCCAGCAGCGTAAGAAAGCCGGGACAGGGTCTGAGCACAGATACGCAGTATTTT
16	TRBV20-1	TRBJ1-5	once	NA	CSASYRYSSSNQPQHF	TGCAGTGCTAGTTACAGGTATAGTAGTAGCAATCAGCCCCAGCATTTT
19	TRBV3-1/TRBV3-2	TRBJ2-2	NA	TRBD2	CASSQVDGLAGGGAGELFF	TGTGCCAGCAGCCAAGTGGATGGACTAGCGGGAGGCGGGGCCGGGGAGCTGTTTTTT
15	TRBV5-6	TRBJ1-1	NA	TRBD1	CASSGRGLKGTEAFF	TGTGCCAGCAGCGGAAGGGGGCTAAAAGGGACTGAAGCTTTCTTT
17	TRBV21-1	TRBJ2-1	NA	NA	CASSKGPTSGPRDEQFF	TGTGCCAGCAGCAAAGGGCCTACTAGCGGACCAAGGGATGAGCAGTTCTTC
14	TRBV2	TRBJ1-5	few	NA	CASSQTGAGQPQHF	TGTGCCAGCAGCCAGACAGGAGCAGGTCAGCCCCAGCATTTT
13	TRBV10-3	TRBJ1-1	NA	NA	CAIRASGGAVAFF	TGTGCCATCAGGGCGTCGGGGGGGGCGGTAGCTTTCTTT
15	TRBV3-1/TRBV3-2	TRBJ1-4	NA	NA	CASGSSRTLNEKLFF	TGTGCCAGCGGCTCTTCCCGGACACTTAATGAAAAACTGTTTTTT
14	TRBV5-4	TRBJ1-3	NA	NA	CASSLQGSGNTIYF	TGTGCCAGCAGCCTACAGGGATCTGGAAACACCATATATTTT
14	TRBV2	TRBJ1-6	NA	NA	CASRGRQGSTPLHF	TGTGCCAGCAGGGGAAGGCAGGGGTCGACACCCCTCCACTTT
14	TRBV13	TRBJ2-7	NA	NA	CASSLSQRPYEQYF	TGTGCCAGCAGCTTAAGCCAACGCCCCTACGAGCAGTACTTC
15	TRBV5-1	TRBJ2-2	NA	TRBD2	CASSLSREGTGELFF	TGCGCCAGCAGCTTATCCAGGGAGGGTACCGGGGAGCTGTTTTTT
14	TRBV27	TRBJ2-7	NA	TRBD1	CASSSGTGGIEQYF	TGTGCCAGCAGTTCCGGGACAGGGGGCATCGAGCAGTACTTC
18	TRBV18	TRBJ1-4	NA	NA	CASSSQSLGPTLLEKLFF	TGTGCCAGCTCATCCCAGAGCTTGGGGCCAACTCTCCTTGAAAAACTGTTTTTT
15	TRBV5-4	TRBJ2-1	NA	TRBD1	CASSSEDRDRNEQFF	TGTGCCAGCAGCTCCGAGGACAGGGATCGCAATGAGCAGTTCTTC
13	TRBV28	TRBJ2-7	NA	TRBD1	CASSTTGGDEQYF	TGTGCCAGCAGCACTACAGGGGGTGACGAGCAGTACTTC
15	TRBV5-3	TRBJ1-2	NA	NA	CARSLTGTRNYGYTF	TGTGCCAGAAGCTTGACCGGGACAAGGAACTATGGCTACACCTTC
11	TRBV20-1	TRBJ1-2	NA	NA	CSATTGYGYTF	TGCAGTGCCACTACAGGGTATGGCTACACCTTC
15	TRBV4-2	TRBJ2-7	NA	NA	CASSQEGGLGYEQYF	TGTGCCAGCAGCCAAGAAGGAGGGTTGGGTTACGAGCAGTACTTC
13	TRBV27	TRBJ2-1	once	NA	CASRYSGYNEQFF	TGTGCCAGCAGGTATAGCGGCTACAATGAGCAGTTCTTC
15	TRBV5-4	TRBJ2-6	NA	NA	CASSLAISGANVLTF	TGTGCCAGCAGCTTGGCAATCTCTGGGGCCAACGTCCTGACTTTC
15	TRBV5-1	TRBJ1-2	NA	NA	CASSLAEGSIYGYTF	TGCGCCAGCAGCTTGGCCGAGGGCTCCATTTATGGCTACACCTTC
14	TRBV19	TRBJ2-1	NA	NA	CASSIVAVNNEQFF	TGTGCCAGTAGTATTGTGGCGGTCAACAATGAGCAGTTCTTC